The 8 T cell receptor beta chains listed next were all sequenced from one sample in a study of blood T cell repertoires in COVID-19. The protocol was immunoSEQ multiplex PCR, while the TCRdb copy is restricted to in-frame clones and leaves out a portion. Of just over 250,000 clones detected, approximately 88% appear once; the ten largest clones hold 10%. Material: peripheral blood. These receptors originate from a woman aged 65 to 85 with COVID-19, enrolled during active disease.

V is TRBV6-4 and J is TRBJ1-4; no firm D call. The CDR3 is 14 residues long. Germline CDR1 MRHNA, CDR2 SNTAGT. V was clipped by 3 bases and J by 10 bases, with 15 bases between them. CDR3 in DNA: TGTGCCAGCAGTGATACCCTAGGATATGGAAAACTGTTTTTT. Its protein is CASSDTLGYGKLFF.

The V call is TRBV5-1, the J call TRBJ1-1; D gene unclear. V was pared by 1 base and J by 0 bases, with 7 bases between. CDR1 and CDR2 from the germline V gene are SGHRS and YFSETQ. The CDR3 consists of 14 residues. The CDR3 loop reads CASSLQRVNTEAFF. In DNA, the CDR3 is TGCGCCAGCAGCTTGCAACGGGTGAACACTGAAGCTTTCTTT.

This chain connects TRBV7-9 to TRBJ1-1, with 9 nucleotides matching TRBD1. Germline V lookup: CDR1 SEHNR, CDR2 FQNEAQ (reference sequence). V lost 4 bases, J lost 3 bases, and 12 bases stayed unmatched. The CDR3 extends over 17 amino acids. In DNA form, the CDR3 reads TGTGCCAGCAGCTCCTTTCAAAAACAGGGGGCGGACACTGAAGCTTTCTTT. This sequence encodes CASSSFQKQGADTEAFF.

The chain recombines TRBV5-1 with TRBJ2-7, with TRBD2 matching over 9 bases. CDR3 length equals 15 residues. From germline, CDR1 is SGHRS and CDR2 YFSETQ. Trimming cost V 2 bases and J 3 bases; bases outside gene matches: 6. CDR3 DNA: TGCGCCAGCAGCTTAGAAGCGGGAGGTTTCTACGAGCAGTACTTC. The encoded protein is CASSLEAGGFYEQYF.

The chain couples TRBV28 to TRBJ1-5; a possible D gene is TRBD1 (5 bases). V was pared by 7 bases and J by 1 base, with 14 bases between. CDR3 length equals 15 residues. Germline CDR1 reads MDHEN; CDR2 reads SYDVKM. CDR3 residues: CASTPSRTSNQPQHF. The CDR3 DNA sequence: TGTGCCAGCACCCCGTCCAGGACAAGCAATCAGCCCCAGCATTTT.

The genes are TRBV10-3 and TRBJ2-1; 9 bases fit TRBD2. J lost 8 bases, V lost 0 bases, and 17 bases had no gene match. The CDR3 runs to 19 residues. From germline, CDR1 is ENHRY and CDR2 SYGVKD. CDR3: CAISESDAISGSRGHEQFF. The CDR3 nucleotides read TGTGCCATCAGTGAGTCTGATGCCATTAGCGGGAGTCGGGGTCATGAGCAGTTCTTC.

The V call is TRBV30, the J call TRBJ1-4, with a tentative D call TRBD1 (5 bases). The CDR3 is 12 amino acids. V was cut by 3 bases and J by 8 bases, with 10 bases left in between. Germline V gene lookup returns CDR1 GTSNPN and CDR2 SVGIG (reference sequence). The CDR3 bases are TGTGCCTGGAGCCAGGGCGAGGAAAAACTGTTTTTT. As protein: CAWSQGEEKLFF. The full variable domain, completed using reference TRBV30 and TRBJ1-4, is SQTIHQWPATLVQPVGSPLSLECTVEGTSNPNLYWYRQAAGRGLQLLFYSVGIGQISSEVPQNLSASRPQDRQFILSSKKLLLSDSGFYLCAWSQGEEKLFFGSGTQLSVL.

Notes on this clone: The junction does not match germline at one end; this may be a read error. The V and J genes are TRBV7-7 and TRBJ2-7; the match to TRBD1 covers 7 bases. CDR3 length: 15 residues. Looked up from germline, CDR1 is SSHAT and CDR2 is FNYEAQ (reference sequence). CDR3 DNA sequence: TGTGCTAGCAGCCAAAGACAGGGTCCCATGTACGAGCAGTACTTC. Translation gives CASSQRQGPMYEQYF.